The T cell receptor (beta chain) under discussion was sequenced for a study of T cell repertoires in cytomegalovirus infection. Study details: Matching HLA type, along with CMV infection, was indicated by public TCR beta signatures. Study-wide results and caveats: Carriers of CMV and the relevant HLA type were discriminated by public TCR beta frequency. HLA-C-restricted CMV-specific TCR beta clonotypes were dominant in the ex vivo response.

A single record per CDR3 protein comes from TCRdb applying MiXCR to the reads. The sample lists about 440,000 distinct CDR3 sequences; about 33% were seen once. Worth noting for this clonotype: The antigen is not known.

The CDR3 totals 20 residues. The germline V gene has CDR1 LGHNA and CDR2 YNFKEQ. Trimming at V came to 0 bases and at J to 0 bases, leaving 9 bases not matched to a gene. V and J are TRBV4-2 and TRBJ2-3; TRBD2 matches 13 bases. The sample taken for sequencing was PBMCs. The sequence was obtained from a human donor in good health (CMV status not recorded). Some clones in this sample may be carry-over from other donors' samples. The DNA for the CDR3 is TGTGCCAGCAGCCAAGAAATCAACACTAGCGGGGGGGCTAGCACAGATACGCAGTATTTT. This codes for CASSQEINTSGGASTDTQYF.